These 14 T cell receptor beta chains originate from one sample sequenced in a study of vaccination and CD4 T cells after COVID-19. Treatment in this sample: approximately 11-day PBMC culture with coronavirus spike peptide pools or control peptides (ViraFEST assay). The antigens of these receptors remain unknown. Sequencing of cultured CD4+ T cell DNA used the Oncomine TCR Beta short-read assay. Using its own MiXCR run on the PCR reads, TCRdb lists one record per CDR3 protein. The profile covers around 21,000 distinct CDR3 sequences, with roughly 47% appearing a single time and over 7% taken by the ten largest. Material: CD4+ T cells from blood, cultured in vitro. Receptor source: a human donor who had recovered from COVID-19.

This rearrangement joins TRBV6-2 or TRBV6-3 to TRBJ1-1, with 7 bases aligning to TRBD1. Germline CDR1 MNHEY, CDR2 SVGEGT. The CDR3 totals 18 residues. V trimming: 2 bases; J trimming: 2 bases; junction bases outside the gene matches: 14. The CDR3 is CASSYVVGTVGSNTEAFF. DNA of the CDR3: TGTGCCAGCAGTTACGTTGTAGGGACAGTGGGCTCCAACACTGAAGCTTTCTTT.

The chain couples TRBV7-2 to TRBJ2-1, with 7 bases that match TRBD2. Losses at the gene ends were 0 bases for V and 4 bases for J; bases not matched to a gene: 3. The CDR3 runs to 15 residues. Looked up from germline, CDR1 is SGHTA and CDR2 is FQGNSA. The CDR3 bases are TGTGCCAGCAGCTTAGCGGCGGGGGTGTACAATGAGCAGTTCTTC. Translating gives CASSLAAGVYNEQFF.

The chain joins TRBV11-3 to TRBJ1-6; D is ambiguous. The CDR3 is 14 residues long. V shed 2 bases and J shed 10 bases, with 12 bases lying between them. Looked up from germline, CDR1 is SGHNT and CDR2 is YENEEA. CDR3 coding DNA: TGTGCCAGCAGCTTAATTGTTCGGCGGTCACCCCTCCACTTT. Translation gives CASSLIVRRSPLHF.

This clonotype was seen a handful of times. V is TRBV19 and J is TRBJ1-1; D might be TRBD1 (6 bases). Between the trimmed V and J ends, which lost 4 bases and 1 base, there was a span of 13 bases. Germline lookup yields CDR1 LNHDA and CDR2 SQIVND (reference sequence). CDR3 length: 15 amino acids. The CDR3 loop reads CASSKVARGNTEAFF. The DNA for the CDR3 is TGTGCCAGTAGTAAGGTTGCCAGGGGGAACACTGAAGCTTTCTTT.

CDR3 bases: TGTGCCAGCAGACAACAGGGCTCTGGAAACACCATATATTTT. Amino acids: CASRQQGSGNTIYF. The chain links TRBV12-3 or TRBV12-4 to TRBJ1-3, with a weak D call TRBD1 (6 bases). V was shortened by 6 bases and J by 0 bases, with 9 bases between the two germline ends. This CDR3 spans 14 amino acids.

This clonotype was seen more than once but under ten times. The chain recombines TRBV27 with TRBJ1-6; 7 bases agree with TRBD1. Germline CDR1 and CDR2: MNHEY and SMNVEV (reference sequence). This CDR3 has 13 residues. J gave up 8 bases and V 6 bases, and 4 bases lay outside the gene matches. The DNA for the CDR3 is TGTGCCAGCAGACGGGACAGCTATTCACCCCTCCACTTT. Protein sequence: CASRRDSYSPLHF.

The V gene is TRBV10-3, the J gene TRBJ1-5; 7 bases are shared with TRBD1. Per germline, CDR1 ENHRY and CDR2 SYGVKD. The CDR3 extends over 13 amino acids. The V and J ends lost 4 bases and 7 bases, in that order; junction bases with no gene match: 4. Written as DNA, the CDR3 is TGTGCCATCAGTGGGCAGGGGGACCAGCCCCAGCATTTT. Translation gives CAISGQGDQPQHF.

The chain combines TRBV28 with TRBJ1-2, with D perhaps matching TRBD1 (6 bases). Looked up from germline, CDR1 is MDHEN and CDR2 is SYDVKM. This CDR3 spans 14 amino acids. Trimming cost V 3 bases and J 8 bases, with 16 bases left between them. CDR3 DNA: TGTGCCAGCAGTTTGTCTACAGGGCAGAGAGGCTACACCTTC. Translating it yields CASSLSTGQRGYTF.

The chain has TRBV10-1 and TRBJ2-3; D possibly matches TRBD1 or TRBD2 (5 bases each). The V end lost 6 bases, the J end lost 6 bases, and 13 bases lay between the germline ends. The CDR3 contains 13 residues. CDR1 WNHNN and CDR2 SYGVQD come from the germline V gene (reference sequence). CDR3 in amino acids: CASSPGPTDTQYF. The DNA of the CDR3 is TGCGCCAGCAGCCCGGGACCTACGGATACGCAGTATTTT.

This chain joins TRBV7-9 and TRBJ1-1; weak D call: TRBD1 (6 bases). Germline CDR1 and CDR2: SEHNR and FQNEAQ (reference sequence). This CDR3 contains 14 residues. V lost 5 bases and J 0 bases, leaving 10 bases between the germline ends. CDR3: CASSITGLNTEAFF. The CDR3 bases are TGTGCCAGCAGCATTACAGGGCTGAACACTGAAGCTTTCTTT.

This CDR3 is CASSGANVLTF. The CDR3 bases are TGTGCCAGCTCTGGGGCCAACGTCCTGACTTTC. The gene calls are TRBV6-1 and TRBJ2-6; no definite D call. V was shortened by 8 bases and J by 1 base, with 0 bases between the two germline ends. CDR3 length: 11 residues. Germline V gene sequence: CDR1 MNHNS, CDR2 SASEGT.

The rearrangement uses TRBV14 and TRBJ1-3; D gene ambiguous. Deletions cut 4 bases from V and 4 bases from J, with 8 bases between. This CDR3 has 13 amino acids. Germline-derived CDR1 and CDR2 are SGHDN and FVKESK. This chain's CDR3 is CASSLPGGNTIYF. The DNA for the CDR3 is TGTGCCAGCAGCCTGCCCGGGGGAAACACCATATATTTT.

This clonotype turned up a few times. The rearrangement links TRBV7-9 to TRBJ2-3; TRBD2 matches 10 bases. With V trimmed by 5 bases and J by 6 bases, 5 bases remained unmatched. The CDR3 has 14 amino acids. CDR1 is SEHNR and CDR2 is FQNEAQ in the germline V gene (reference sequence). CDR3 loop: CASSQLAGTDTQYF. CDR3 DNA: TGTGCCAGCAGCCAACTAGCGGGGACGGATACGCAGTATTTT.

The rearrangement links TRBV20-1 to TRBJ2-3; D is perhaps TRBD2 (6 bases). This CDR3 region has 14 residues. The ends were cut back, 6 bases at V and 2 bases at J, with 15 bases in the middle. CDR1 and CDR2 from the germline V gene are DFQATT and SNEGSKA (reference sequence). The CDR3 DNA follows: TGCAGTGCGCGGGTCGGGACTCTCACAGATACGCAGTATTTT. This translates into CSARVGTLTDTQYF.